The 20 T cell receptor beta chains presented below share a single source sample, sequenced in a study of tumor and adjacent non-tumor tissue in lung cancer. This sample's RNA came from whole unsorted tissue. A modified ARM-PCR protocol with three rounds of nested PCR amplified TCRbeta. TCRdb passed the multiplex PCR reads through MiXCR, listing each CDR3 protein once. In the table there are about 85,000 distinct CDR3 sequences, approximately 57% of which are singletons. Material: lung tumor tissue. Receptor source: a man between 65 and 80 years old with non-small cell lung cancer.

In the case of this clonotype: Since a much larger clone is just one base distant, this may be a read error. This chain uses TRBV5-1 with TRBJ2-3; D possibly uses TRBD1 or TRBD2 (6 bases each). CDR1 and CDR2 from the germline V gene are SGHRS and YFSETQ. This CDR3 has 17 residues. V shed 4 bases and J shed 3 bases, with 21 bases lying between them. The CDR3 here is CASSRRGRLERTDTQYF. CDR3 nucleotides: TGCGCCAGCAGCCGACGGGGGCGACTAGAACGTACAGATACGCAGTATTTT.

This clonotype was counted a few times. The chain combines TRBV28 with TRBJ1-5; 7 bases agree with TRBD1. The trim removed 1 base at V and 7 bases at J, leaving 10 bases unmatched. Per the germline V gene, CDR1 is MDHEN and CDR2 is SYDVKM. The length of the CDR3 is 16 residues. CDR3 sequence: CASSLSGRGHGQPQHF. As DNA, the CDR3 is TGTGCCAGCAGTTTATCGGGGAGGGGGCATGGGCAGCCCCAGCATTTT.

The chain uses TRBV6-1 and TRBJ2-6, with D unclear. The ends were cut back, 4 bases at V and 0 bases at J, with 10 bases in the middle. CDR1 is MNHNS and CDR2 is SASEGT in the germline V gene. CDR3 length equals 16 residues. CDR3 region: CASSADYGSGANVLTF. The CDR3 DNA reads TGTGCCAGCAGTGCCGATTACGGCTCTGGGGCCAACGTCCTGACTTTC.

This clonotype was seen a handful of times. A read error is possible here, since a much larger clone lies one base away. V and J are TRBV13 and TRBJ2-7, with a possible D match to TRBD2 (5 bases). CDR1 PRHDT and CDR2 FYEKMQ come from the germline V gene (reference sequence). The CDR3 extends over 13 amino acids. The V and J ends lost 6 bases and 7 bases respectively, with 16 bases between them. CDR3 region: CASRRRVSVEQYF. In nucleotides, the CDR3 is TGTGCCAGCAGGAGGCGGGTGAGTGTTGAGCAGTACTTC.

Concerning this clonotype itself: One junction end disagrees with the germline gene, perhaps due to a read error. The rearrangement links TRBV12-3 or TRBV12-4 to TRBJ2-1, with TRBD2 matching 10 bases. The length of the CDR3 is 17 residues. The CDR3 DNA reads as TGTGCCAGCAGGGATAATAGCGGGAGGAGCTCCTACAATGAGGAGTTCTTC. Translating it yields CASRDNSGRSSYNEEFF.

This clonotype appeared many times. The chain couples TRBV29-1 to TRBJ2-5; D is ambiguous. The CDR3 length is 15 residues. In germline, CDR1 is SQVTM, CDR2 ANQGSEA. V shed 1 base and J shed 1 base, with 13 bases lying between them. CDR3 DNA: TGCAGCGTTGAAGGTGGCTTCGGCAGCCAAGAGACCCAGTACTTC. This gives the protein CSVEGGFGSQETQYF.

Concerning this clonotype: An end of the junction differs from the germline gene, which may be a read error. CDR3: CASSRGQGRSQSQHF. As DNA, the CDR3 is TGTGCCAGCTCAAGAGGGCAGGGTAGGAGTCAGTCCCAGCATTTT. The chain joins TRBV6-1 to TRBJ1-5; D may be TRBD1 (5 bases). The CDR3 totals 15 residues. Germline V gene data show CDR1 as MNHNS and CDR2 as SASEGT.

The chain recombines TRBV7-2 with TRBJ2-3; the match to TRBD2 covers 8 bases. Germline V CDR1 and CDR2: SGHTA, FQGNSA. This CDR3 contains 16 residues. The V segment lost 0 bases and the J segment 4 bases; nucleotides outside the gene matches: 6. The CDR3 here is CASSLAAAGVSDTQYF. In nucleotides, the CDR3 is TGTGCCAGCAGCTTAGCGGCAGCGGGAGTGTCAGATACGCAGTATTTT. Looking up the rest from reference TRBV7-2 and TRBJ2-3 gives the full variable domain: GAGVSQSPSNKVTEKGKDVELRCDPISGHTALYWYRQSLGQGLEFLIYFQGNSAPDKSGLPSDRFSAERTGGSVSTLTIQRTQQEDSAVYLCASSLAAAGVSDTQYFGPGTRLTVL.

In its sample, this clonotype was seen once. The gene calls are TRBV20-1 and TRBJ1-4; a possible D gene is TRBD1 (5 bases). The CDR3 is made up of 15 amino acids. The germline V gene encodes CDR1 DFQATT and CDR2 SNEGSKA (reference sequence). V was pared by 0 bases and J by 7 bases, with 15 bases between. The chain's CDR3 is CSARERVRGGEKLFF. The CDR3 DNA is TGCAGTGCTAGAGAGCGGGTCCGGGGGGGTGAAAAACTGTTTTTT.

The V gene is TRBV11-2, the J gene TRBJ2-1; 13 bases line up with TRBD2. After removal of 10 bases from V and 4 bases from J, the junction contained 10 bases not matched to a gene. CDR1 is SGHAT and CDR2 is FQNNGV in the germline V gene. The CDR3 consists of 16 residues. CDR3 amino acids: CATIGTSGEGYNEQFF. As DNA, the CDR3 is TGTGCCACCATCGGGACTAGCGGGGAAGGTTACAATGAGCAGTTCTTC.

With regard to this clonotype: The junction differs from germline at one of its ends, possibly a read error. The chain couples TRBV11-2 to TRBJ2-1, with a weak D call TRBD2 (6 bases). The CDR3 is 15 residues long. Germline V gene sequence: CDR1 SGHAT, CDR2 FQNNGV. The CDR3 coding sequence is TGTGCCAGCAGCTTAGTGAGTAGCGGTTATAATGTGCAGTTCTTC. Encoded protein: CASSLVSSGYNVQFF. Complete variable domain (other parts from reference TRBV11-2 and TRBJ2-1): EAGVAQSPRYKIIEKRQSVAFWCNPISGHATLYWYQQILGQGPKLLIQFQNNGVVDDSQLPKDRFSAERLKGVDSTLKIQPAKLEDSAVYLCASSLVSSGYNVQFFGPGTRLTVL.

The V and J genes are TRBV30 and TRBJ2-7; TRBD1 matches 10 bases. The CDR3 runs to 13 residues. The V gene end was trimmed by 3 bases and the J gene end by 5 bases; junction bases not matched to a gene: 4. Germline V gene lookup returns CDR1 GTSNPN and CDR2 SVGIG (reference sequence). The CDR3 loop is CAWRRDRGHEQYF. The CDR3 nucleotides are TGTGCCTGGAGGCGGGACAGGGGACACGAGCAGTACTTC.

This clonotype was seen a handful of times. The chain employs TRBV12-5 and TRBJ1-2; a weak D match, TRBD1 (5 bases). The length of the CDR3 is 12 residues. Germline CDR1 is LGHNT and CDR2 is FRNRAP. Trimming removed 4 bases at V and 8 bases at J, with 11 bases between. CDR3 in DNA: TGTGCTAGTGGTTCCGGGGGGGAAGGCTACACCTTC. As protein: CASGSGGEGYTF.

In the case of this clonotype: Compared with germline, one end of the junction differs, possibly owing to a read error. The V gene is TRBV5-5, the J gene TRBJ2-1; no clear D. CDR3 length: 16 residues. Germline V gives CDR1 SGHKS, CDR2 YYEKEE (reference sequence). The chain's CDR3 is CASRFGPDGAYDEQFF. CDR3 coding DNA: TGTGCCAGCAGATTTGGTCCAGACGGAGCCTACGATGAGCAGTTCTTC.

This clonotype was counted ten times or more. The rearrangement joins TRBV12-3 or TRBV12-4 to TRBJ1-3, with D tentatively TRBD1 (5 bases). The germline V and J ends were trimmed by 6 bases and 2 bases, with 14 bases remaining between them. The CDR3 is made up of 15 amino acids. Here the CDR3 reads CASRFDGTAGNTIYF. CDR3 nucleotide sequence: TGTGCCAGCAGGTTCGACGGGACGGCTGGAAACACCATATATTTT.

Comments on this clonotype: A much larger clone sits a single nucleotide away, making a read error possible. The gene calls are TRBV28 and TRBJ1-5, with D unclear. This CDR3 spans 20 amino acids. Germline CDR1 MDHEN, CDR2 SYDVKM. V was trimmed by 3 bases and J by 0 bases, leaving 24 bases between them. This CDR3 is CASSFPPGFGRGYSNQPQHF. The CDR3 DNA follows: TGTGCCAGCAGTTTTCCCCCGGGATTCGGGCGCGGGTATAGCAATCAGCCCCAGCATTTT.

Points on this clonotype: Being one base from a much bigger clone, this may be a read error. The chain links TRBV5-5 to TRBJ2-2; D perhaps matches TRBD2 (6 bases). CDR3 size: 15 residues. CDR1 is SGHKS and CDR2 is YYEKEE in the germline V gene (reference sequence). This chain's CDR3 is CTSSLSGSTSGELFF. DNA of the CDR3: TGTACCAGCAGCTTATCCGGGAGCACAAGCGGGGAGCTGTTTTTT.

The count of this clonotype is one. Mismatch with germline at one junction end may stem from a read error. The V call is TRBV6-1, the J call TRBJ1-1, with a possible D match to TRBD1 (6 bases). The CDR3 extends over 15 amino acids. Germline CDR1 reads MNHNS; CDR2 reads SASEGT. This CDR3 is CSSSTLGGAGTEASF. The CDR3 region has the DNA TGTTCCAGCAGCACCCTGGGGGGCGCAGGCACTGAAGCTTCCTTT.

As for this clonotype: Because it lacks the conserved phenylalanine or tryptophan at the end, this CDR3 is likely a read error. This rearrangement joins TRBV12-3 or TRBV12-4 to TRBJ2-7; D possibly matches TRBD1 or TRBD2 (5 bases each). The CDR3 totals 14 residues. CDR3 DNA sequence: TGTGCCAGCACCCTGGGAGTGGGGCCCTACGACCAGTACATC. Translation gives CASTLGVGPYDQYI.

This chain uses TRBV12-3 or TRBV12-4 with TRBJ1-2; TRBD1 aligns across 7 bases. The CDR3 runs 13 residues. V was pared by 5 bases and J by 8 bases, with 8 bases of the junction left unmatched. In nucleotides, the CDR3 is TGTGCCAGCAGTCGAGGGACAGTCTGGGGCTACACCTTC. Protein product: CASSRGTVWGYTF.